This entry is about one TCR beta chain. What it recognizes is unknown. The data stem from a study of OX40 agonist ivuxolimab in advanced cancers. Study as a whole: The study gave patients intravenous ivuxolimab at 0.01 to 10 mg/kg every 2 weeks. Males comprised 82.7% of the group, whose mean age was roughly 60 years (range roughly 20 to 85).

Regarding the study as a whole: Normalized T-cell clonal expansion was also low in a subset of nonresponders.

The data were produced by immunoSEQ multiplex PCR, yet TCRdb's version contains in-frame clones alone and is incomplete. The sample includes about 58,000 clones, roughly 89% seen only once; the top ten take around 0.8%. This CDR3 contains 14 residues. Germline V CDR1 and CDR2: LNHDA, SQIVND (reference sequence). Deletions cut 3 bases from V and 0 bases from J, with 7 bases between. The specimen was CD4+ or CD8+ T cells sorted from blood, collected in a trial of the OX40 agonist ivuxolimab. The TCR originated in an adult with an advanced solid tumor such as melanoma, head and neck, liver or kidney cancer. This sequence joins TRBV19 and TRBJ2-3; no clear D. CDR3 loop: CASSMSSSTDTQYF. In nucleotides, the CDR3 is TGTGCCAGTAGTATGAGCAGCAGCACAGATACGCAGTATTTT.